This TCR beta chain was obtained from a study of blood T cell repertoires in COVID-19. Across the study: PBMCs, B-cell-depleted T cells, or T cells were the source of the cDNA or gDNA that made up the material.

Trimming pared 2 bases from V and 6 bases from J, leaving 9 bases between. The length of the CDR3 is 13 residues. The germline CDR1 and CDR2 sequences are ENHRY and SYGVKD. As handled by the study authors: Counts of nucleated cells, estimated from reference gene primer amplification, were obtained. TCRdb's table, derived via immunoSEQ multiplex PCR, lists solely in-frame clones and lacks some. The D gene and trimming were derived from the DNA, and the V and J assignments and clone size from that table. This repertoire shows tens of thousands of clones, roughly four fifths found once; its top ten account for roughly 4.2%.

The rearrangement joins TRBV10-3 to TRBJ2-3; no firm D call. The sample was peripheral blood. The TCR originated in a woman aged 60-70 years with acute or convalescent COVID-19. CDR3: CAISEGEVDTQYF. The CDR3 nucleotides are TGTGCCATCAGTGAGGGTGAGGTGGATACGCAGTATTTT.